Listed below are T cell receptor beta chains from one sample, sequenced in a study of T cell changes during pregnancy in multiple sclerosis. TCRdb's table, derived via immunoSEQ multiplex PCR, lists solely in-frame clones and lacks some. Found here are 55,000 to 65,000 clones, approximately 94% of them singletons; the top ten hold about 3.5%. The sample consisted of CD8+ T cells from peripheral blood mononuclear cells, taken in the third trimester of pregnancy. The receptors come from a female donor with multiple sclerosis, enrolled in a pregnancy study. Both conserved end residues are part of each CDR3. Fields, in order: clone size, J gene, D gene, V gene, CDR3 DNA, CDR3 protein. The D gene is left open where the match is weak. The size of a clone is reported for some rows only, either as once, few or many, or as a class for expanded clones.

clone_size: once; j_call: TRBJ2-4; d_call: NA; v_call: TRBV27; cdr3_nt: TGTGCCAGCAGTAAGGGACTTTTGCCCTCAAGCAAAAACATTCAGTACTTC; cdr3_aa: CASSKGLLPSSKNIQYF
clone_size: NA; j_call: TRBJ1-2; d_call: TRBD1; v_call: TRBV23-1; cdr3_nt: TGCGCCAGCACCCGGGACAGAGGGCACTATGGCTACACCTTC; cdr3_aa: CASTRDRGHYGYTF
clone_size: few; j_call: TRBJ2-7; d_call: NA; v_call: TRBV5-4; cdr3_nt: TGTGCCAGCAGCGTCAGGGGGGGACTAGGTCTCTACGAGCAGTACTTC; cdr3_aa: CASSVRGGLGLYEQYF
clone_size: NA; j_call: TRBJ1-3; d_call: NA; v_call: TRBV14; cdr3_nt: TGTGCCAGCAGCCAGCGGGTAACCCCCAGGTACTCTGGAAACACCATATATTTT; cdr3_aa: CASSQRVTPRYSGNTIYF
clone_size: NA; j_call: TRBJ2-1; d_call: TRBD2; v_call: TRBV29-1; cdr3_nt: TGCAGCGTTGAAGATGGCGGGAGGGCCAAACGCAGCTCCTACAACGAGCAGTTCTTC; cdr3_aa: CSVEDGGRAKRSSYNEQFF
clone_size: once; j_call: TRBJ1-4; d_call: NA; v_call: TRBV7-9; cdr3_nt: TGTGCCAGCAGCGACCCACAAGGGGGGGGTGAAAAACTGTTTTTT; cdr3_aa: CASSDPQGGGEKLFF
clone_size: once; j_call: TRBJ2-5; d_call: TRBD2; v_call: TRBV5-1; cdr3_nt: TGCGCCAGCAGCTTGGTGGGACTAGGGGAGACCCAGTACTTC; cdr3_aa: CASSLVGLGETQYF
clone_size: NA; j_call: TRBJ2-7; d_call: NA; v_call: TRBV7-9; cdr3_nt: TGTGCCAGCAGCCCACTAGACAGGAGCTCCTACGAGCAGTACTTC; cdr3_aa: CASSPLDRSSYEQYF
clone_size: once; j_call: TRBJ2-3; d_call: NA; v_call: TRBV30; cdr3_nt: TGTGCCTGGAGTGTAAGCAGGGGCACAGATACGCAGTATTTT; cdr3_aa: CAWSVSRGTDTQYF
clone_size: NA; j_call: TRBJ1-5; d_call: NA; v_call: TRBV30; cdr3_nt: TGTGCCTGGAGTGTAACAGGGAGCAATCAGCCCCAGCATTTT; cdr3_aa: CAWSVTGSNQPQHF
clone_size: NA; j_call: TRBJ2-3; d_call: TRBD2; v_call: TRBV7-9; cdr3_nt: TGTGCCAGCAGACTCATAGCGGGAGTCCTTACAGATACGCAGTATTTT; cdr3_aa: CASRLIAGVLTDTQYF
clone_size: NA; j_call: TRBJ2-5; d_call: TRBD2; v_call: TRBV30; cdr3_nt: TGTGCCTGGACTGAACTAGCGGAAGAGACCCAGTACTTC; cdr3_aa: CAWTELAEETQYF
clone_size: once; j_call: TRBJ2-1; d_call: NA; v_call: TRBV27; cdr3_nt: TGTGCCAGCAGTTTAAGAGGGGGCAATGAGCAGTTCTTC; cdr3_aa: CASSLRGGNEQFF
clone_size: NA; j_call: TRBJ1-1; d_call: TRBD1; v_call: TRBV5-1; cdr3_nt: TGCGCCAGCAGCCAAGGGACAGATAGCACTGAAGCTTTCTTT; cdr3_aa: CASSQGTDSTEAFF
clone_size: NA; j_call: TRBJ1-1; d_call: NA; v_call: TRBV10-1; cdr3_nt: TGCGCCAGCAGTGAAGGGGTCTGGAACACTGAAGCTTTCTTT; cdr3_aa: CASSEGVWNTEAFF
clone_size: once; j_call: TRBJ2-6; d_call: NA; v_call: TRBV7-9; cdr3_nt: TGTGCCAGCAGCAAAGGGCCCGGACACCTCTCTGGGGCCAACGTCCTGACTTTC; cdr3_aa: CASSKGPGHLSGANVLTF
clone_size: NA; j_call: TRBJ1-6; d_call: NA; v_call: TRBV7-2; cdr3_nt: TGTGCCAGCAGCCAACCCCCGGTGGGGGCGGATAATTCACCCCTCCACTTT; cdr3_aa: CASSQPPVGADNSPLHF